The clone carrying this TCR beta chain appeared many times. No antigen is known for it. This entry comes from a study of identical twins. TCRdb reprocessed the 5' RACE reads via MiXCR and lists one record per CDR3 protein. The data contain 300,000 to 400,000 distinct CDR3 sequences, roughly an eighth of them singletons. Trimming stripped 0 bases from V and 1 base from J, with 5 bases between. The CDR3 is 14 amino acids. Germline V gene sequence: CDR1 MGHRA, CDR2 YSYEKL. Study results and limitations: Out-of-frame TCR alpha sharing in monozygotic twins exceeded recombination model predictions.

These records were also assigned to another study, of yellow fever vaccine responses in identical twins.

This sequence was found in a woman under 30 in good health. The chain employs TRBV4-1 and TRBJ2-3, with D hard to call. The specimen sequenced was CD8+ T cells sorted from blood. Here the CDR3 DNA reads TGCGCCAGCAGCCAAGAAAGCCGCACAGATACGCAGTATTTT. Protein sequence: CASSQESRTDTQYF.